This T cell receptor (beta chain) was profiled in a study of T-cell reconstitution after alpha-beta-depleted transplantation in children. There are many counts of this clonotype. Construction of the TCRbeta library involved unique molecular identifiers. TCRdb used MiXCR to reprocess the PCR reads, holding one entry per CDR3 protein. This repertoire shows about 110,000 distinct CDR3 sequences, approximately 10% found once; its top ten account for about 8.8%. The sample was PBMCs from the stem cell graft donor, taken from the stem cell graft. The TCR sequence derives from a human donor who donated a stem cell graft to a child with acute lymphoblastic leukemia.

CDR3 amino acids: CASSFKREGRGDTQYF. CDR3 in DNA: TGTGCCAGCAGCTTTAAGCGGGAGGGCCGCGGAGATACGCAGTATTTT. This chain connects TRBV5-4 to TRBJ2-3; 10 bases match TRBD2. After removal of 2 bases from V and 5 bases from J, the junction contained 8 bases not matched to a gene. In germline, CDR1 is SGHNT, CDR2 YYREEE (reference sequence). This CDR3 has 16 residues. The entire variable domain, with the rest obtained from reference TRBV5-4 and TRBJ2-3, is as follows: ETGVTQSPTHLIKTRGQQVTLRCSSQSGHNTVSWYQQALGQGPQFIFQYYREEENGRGNFPPRFSGLQFPNYSSELNVNALELDDSALYLCASSFKREGRGDTQYFGPGTRLTVL.